This T cell receptor (beta chain) was found in a study of shared clonotypes between healthy human individuals. Only in-frame clones appear in the TCRdb table, and some are missing; sequencing was by immunoSEQ multiplex PCR. The repertoire has approximately 500,000 clones, 60% to 80% of them found once; the top ten carry approximately 12%. The study enrolled healthy HIV-negative adults without recent acute infections or vaccinations as donors. This CDR3 is built from 12 residues. CDR1 is GTSNPN, CDR2 SVGIG, per germline (reference sequence). Trimming cost V 5 bases and J 4 bases, with 11 bases left between them.

Sequenced material: PBMCs. The receptor comes from a woman aged 40 to 55 in good health. Some clones in this sample may be carry-over from other donors' samples. The chain uses TRBV30 and TRBJ1-1; D call uncertain. CDR3 nucleotide sequence: TGTGCCTGGTGGAGGCCTTCCACTGAAGCTTTCTTT. Its protein product is CAWWRPSTEAFF. The complete variable domain, with remaining parts taken from reference TRBV30 and TRBJ1-1, reads SQTIHQWPATLVQPVGSPLSLECTVEGTSNPNLYWYRQAAGRGLQLLFYSVGIGQISSEVPQNLSASRPQDRQFILSSKKLLLSDSGFYLCAWWRPSTEAFFGQGTRLTVV.